The clone carrying this T cell receptor beta chain has only one observation. CD8+ and CD4+ T cells from blood underwent TCR beta sequencing. TEMRA cells were enriched by FACS, while CD8+ and CD4+ T cells were obtained through a negative isolation that was performed magnetically. The data derive from a study of CD8 T cells in Susac syndrome. The CDR3 totals 12 residues. Trimming left V 8 bases short and J 1 base short, with 8 bases between. Germline V gives CDR1 PRHDT, CDR2 FYEKMQ (reference sequence). The RNA, roughly 0.5 to 1 ug, was put through reverse transcription using random hexamers. TCRdb reprocessed the immunoSEQ multiplex PCR reads with MiXCR, giving one entry per CDR3 protein. This table holds fewer than 35,000 distinct CDR3 sequences, 90% to 95% found once.

The TCR originated in a human donor in good health. The specimen sequenced was CD8+ T cells from PBMCs. The V gene is TRBV13, the J gene TRBJ1-1; TRBD1 is a possible D gene (5 bases). CDR3 sequence: CASVQGNTEAFF. In DNA, the CDR3 is TGTGCCAGCGTTCAGGGGAACACTGAAGCTTTCTTT.